This T cell receptor beta chain was obtained from a study of T cells after yellow fever vaccination (dated by TCRdb to the late 2010s). The study in broad terms: Libraries from fractions with low cell numbers were prepared with the SMART-Seq v4 Ultra Low Input RNA kit. To follow T-cell clones before and after primary and booster YFV17D yellow fever vaccination, bulk TCR alpha and beta repertoires were sequenced over time. The cohort comprised two healthy male donors, one aged 18 to 29 and one aged 30 to 40 years. Bulk PBMC replicates and cell subsets were isolated from blood drawn at multiple timepoints before and after both primary and secondary immunization. General conclusions and limits of the study: Computational filtering was needed because FACS-sorted repertoires could contain abundant contaminating clonotypes from the bulk population. A small fraction of clonotypes appeared in both the CD4 and CD8 compartments, likely as a result of convergent recombination. Most clones expanded after primary vaccination (around 97% of CD4 and roughly 91% of CD8) were re-detected after the booster, suggesting that broad memory maintenance occurred. The study included only a couple of donors, which limits how far the findings can be generalized. The secondary T-cell response was weaker than the primary response but faster, peaking on day 5 instead of day 15.

V loses 8 bases of germline sequence and J loses 5 bases, and the interval between the two ends is 12 bases. Via the germline V gene (reference sequence), CDR1 is SEHNR and CDR2 FQNEAQ. The CDR3 contains 12 residues, cysteine and phenylalanine counted. CDR3 DNA is the only sequence kept; it has 36 bases, read in frame from the first base. TCR cDNA was synthesized by 5'RACE template switching, which introduced a universal primer site and unique molecular identifiers. Priming for cDNA synthesis came from both the TCR alpha and TCR beta constant segments. Library amplification used two PCR steps, and the second PCR step added sample barcodes and sequencing adapters. Sequencing of the libraries was done on either Illumina HiSeq 2500 (2x100 bp) or NovaSeq (2x150 bp). Concerning the study's data processing: MIGEC handled demultiplexing of reads and collapsing into UMI consensus sequences, while MiXCR performed V(D)J alignment. Vaccine-responding clonotypes were identified with edgeR using replicate PBMC samples, with FDR below 0.01 and a log2 fold change above 5 up to day 15 being required. Each bulk clonotype received a CD4 or CD8 identity based on whether the sequenced CD4 or CD8 repertoire contained that clonotype at higher abundance. TCRdb reanalyzed the raw reads on its own, using fastp at Q25 for trimming and MiXCR for clone calling, and kept in-frame beta chains. Rows are combined by CDR3 protein, so each entry shows the most common genes and DNA. The authors' filters were not applied to this entry. The sample table records almost 600,000 distinct CDR3 sequences; approximately 13% of these occur just once. The ten biggest clones cover more than 12% of the sample.

The sample's treatment or condition, from its label and the paper: live attenuated yellow fever vaccine strain. At each blood-draw timepoint, two biological replicates of bulk PBMCs were collected. A standard Ficoll-Paque protocol was used to isolate PBMCs from peripheral blood. TriZol was used to extract RNA from bulk PBMCs, CD4 and CD8 fractions, and dextramer-positive and dextramer-negative fractions. As for this clonotype: This clone's antigen is unknown. No clone much larger than this one lies a single base away; base qualities are absent.

The source of this sequence is a man aged 25 to 40 who received the YFV17D yellow fever vaccine. Recombination joined TRBV7-9 with TRBJ2-5; the D gene remains uncertain. The material sequenced was PBMCs, taken on the day of the yellow fever booster vaccination. CDR3 region: CASGIGLETQYF. The DNA sequence follows: TGTGCCAGCGGTATCGGGTTGGAGACCCAGTACTTC.